A selection of T cell receptor beta chains follows, all from one sample in a study of blood T cell repertoires in COVID-19. The protocol was immunoSEQ multiplex PCR, while the TCRdb copy is restricted to in-frame clones and leaves out a portion. The table shows 200,000 to 300,000 clones, with roughly 86% occurring only once. Sequencing was performed on PBMCs or T cells enriched from blood (not recorded which). The receptors originated from a woman aged 25 to 39 with acute COVID-19. Both conserved end residues are trimmed from each CDR3. Clone size is given for some rows only: seen once, a few or many times, or a class if the clone is expanded.

clone size	V gene	J gene	CDR3 protein
-	TRBV7-8	TRBJ1-5	ASSSSRGRQPQH
-	TRBV25-1	TRBJ2-1	ASKPGTGSSYNEQF
once	TRBV5-8	TRBJ1-2	ASSFWTGGVADYT
-	TRBV19	TRBJ1-1	ASSYSQGRHTEAF
-	TRBV6-5	TRBJ2-7	ASSPGDAYEQY
-	TRBV9	TRBJ1-1	ASSAPQGNTEAF
-	TRBV5-1	TRBJ1-6	ASSLSGQGYSPLH
-	TRBV27	TRBJ1-2	ASSLGWTGSYGYT
-	TRBV7-9	TRBJ1-1	ASTLPVPGQAF
-	TRBV6-5	TRBJ1-2	ASSFLDSNYGYT
-	TRBV5-1	TRBJ2-7	ASSLRAGGTYEQY
-	TRBV29-1	TRBJ1-2	SVSRGDGYGYT
-	TRBV5-1	TRBJ2-2	ASSRLSGANTGELF
-	TRBV6-6	TRBJ1-1	ASNRGGRNTEAF
once	TRBV5-1	TRBJ2-2	ASSFGTAFPNTGELF
-	TRBV20-1	TRBJ2-1	SAPGSNEQF
once	TRBV6-5	TRBJ1-1	ASSYSLGGGIEAF
-	TRBV11-2	TRBJ1-2	ASSVGTGPYGYT
-	TRBV5-1	TRBJ2-3	ASSFRQVSTDTQY
-	TRBV3-1/TRBV3-2	TRBJ1-2	ASSQGEGTDHT
few	TRBV5-1	TRBJ1-3	ASSRTVSSGNTIY
once	TRBV9	TRBJ1-2	ASSDATGTSYT
-	TRBV10-1	TRBJ2-5	ASSDSSSGGQETQY
few	TRBV7-9	TRBJ1-5	ASSLTDQPQH
-	TRBV19	TRBJ1-1	ASSIGRTGEAF
-	TRBV7-2	TRBJ2-5	ASSLVGPTQETQY
-	TRBV28	TRBJ1-3	ASSFGQKNTIY
-	TRBV5-6	TRBJ1-1	ASSLVYKNTEAF